The T cell receptor (beta chain) described here comes from a study of siplizumab effects on memory and regulatory T cells. This clone was picked up a small number of times. The assay was immunoSEQ multiplex PCR, and TCRdb's table has in-frame clones only and misses some. The repertoire holds tens of thousands of clones, with 91% as singletons. The CDR3 is 15 residues long. Trimming stripped 3 bases from V and 0 bases from J, with 12 bases between. CDR1 is SGHDN and CDR2 is FVKESK in the germline V gene. The chain combines TRBV14 with TRBJ2-7, with TRBD2 as a possible D gene (6 bases). The receptor's source is a human donor in good health. The sample comprised CD8+ T cells sorted from blood. CDR3 sequence reads: CASSQVTGSSYEQYF. In DNA, the CDR3 is TGTGCCAGCAGCCAGGTCACCGGGAGCTCCTACGAGCAGTACTTC.